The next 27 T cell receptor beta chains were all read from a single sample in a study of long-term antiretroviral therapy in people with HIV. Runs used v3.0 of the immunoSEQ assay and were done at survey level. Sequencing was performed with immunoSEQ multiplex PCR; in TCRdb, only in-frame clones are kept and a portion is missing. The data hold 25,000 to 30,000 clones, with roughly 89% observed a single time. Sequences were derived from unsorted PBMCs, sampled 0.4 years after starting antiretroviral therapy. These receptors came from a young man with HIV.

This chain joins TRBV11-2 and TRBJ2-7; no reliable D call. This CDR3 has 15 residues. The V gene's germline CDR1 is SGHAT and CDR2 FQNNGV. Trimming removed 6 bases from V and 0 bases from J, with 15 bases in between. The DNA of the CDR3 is TGTGCCAGCAGTCTAGAGTATGCAGCCTCCTACGAGCAGTACTTC. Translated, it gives CASSLEYAASYEQYF.

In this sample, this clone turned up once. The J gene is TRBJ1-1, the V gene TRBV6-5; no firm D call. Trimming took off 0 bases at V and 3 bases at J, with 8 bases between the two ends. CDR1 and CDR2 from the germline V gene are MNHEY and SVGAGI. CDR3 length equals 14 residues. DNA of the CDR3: TGTGCCAGCAGTTACTCGGGCAGATACACTGAAGCTTTCTTT. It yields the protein CASSYSGRYTEAFF.

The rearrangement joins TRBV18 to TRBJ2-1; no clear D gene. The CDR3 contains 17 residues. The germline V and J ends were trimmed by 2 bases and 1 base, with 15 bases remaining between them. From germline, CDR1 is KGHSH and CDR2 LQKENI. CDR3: CASSPAVGKDSYNEQFF. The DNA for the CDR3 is TGTGCCAGCTCACCAGCGGTTGGAAAGGATTCCTACAATGAGCAGTTCTTC. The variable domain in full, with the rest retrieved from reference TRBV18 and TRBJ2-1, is NAGVMQNPRHLVRRRGQEARLRCSPMKGHSHVYWYRQLPEEGLKFMVYLQKENIIDESGMPKERFSAEFPKEGPSILRIQQVVRGDSAAYFCASSPAVGKDSYNEQFFGPGTRLTVL.

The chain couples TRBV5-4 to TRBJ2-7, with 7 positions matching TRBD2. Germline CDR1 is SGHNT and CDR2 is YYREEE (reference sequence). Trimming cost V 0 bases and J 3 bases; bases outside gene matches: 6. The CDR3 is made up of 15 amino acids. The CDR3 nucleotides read TGTGCCAGCAGCTTGGGAACGGGGGGAGTCTACGAGCAGTACTTC. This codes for CASSLGTGGVYEQYF.

In DNA form, the CDR3 reads TGCGCCAGCAGAAAGAGGGTCTCCCCCTCGGAGACTAATGAAAAACTGTTTTTT. The encoded protein is CASRKRVSPSETNEKLFF. This chain links TRBV4-1 with TRBJ1-4; no definite D call. V was shortened by 6 bases and J by 2 bases, with 22 bases between the two germline ends. The CDR3 has 18 residues. Germline values: CDR1 MGHRA, CDR2 YSYEKL.

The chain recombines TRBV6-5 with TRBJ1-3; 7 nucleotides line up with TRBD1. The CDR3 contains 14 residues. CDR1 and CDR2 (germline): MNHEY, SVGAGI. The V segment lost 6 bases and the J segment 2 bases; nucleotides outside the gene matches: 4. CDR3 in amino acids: CASRATGTGNTIYF. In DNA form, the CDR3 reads TGTGCCAGCAGGGCGACAGGGACTGGAAACACCATATATTTT.

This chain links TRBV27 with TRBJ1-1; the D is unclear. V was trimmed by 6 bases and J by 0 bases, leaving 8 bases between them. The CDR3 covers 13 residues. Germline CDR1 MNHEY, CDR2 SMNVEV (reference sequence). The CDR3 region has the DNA TGTGCCAGCAGGGTGAGGATGAACACTGAAGCTTTCTTT. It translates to CASRVRMNTEAFF.

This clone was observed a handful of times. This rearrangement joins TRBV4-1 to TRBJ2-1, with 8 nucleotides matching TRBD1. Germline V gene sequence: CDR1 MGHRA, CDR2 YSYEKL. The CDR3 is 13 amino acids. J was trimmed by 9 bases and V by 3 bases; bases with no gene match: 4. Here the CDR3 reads CASSQTGDSEQFF. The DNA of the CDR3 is TGCGCCAGCAGCCAGACAGGGGACAGTGAGCAGTTCTTC.

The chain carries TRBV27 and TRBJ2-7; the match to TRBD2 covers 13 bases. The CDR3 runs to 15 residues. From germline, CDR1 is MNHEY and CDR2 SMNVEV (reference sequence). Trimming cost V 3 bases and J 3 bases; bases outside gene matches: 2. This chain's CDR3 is CASSFGTSGVYEQYF. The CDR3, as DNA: TGTGCCAGCAGTTTCGGGACTAGCGGGGTCTACGAGCAGTACTTC.

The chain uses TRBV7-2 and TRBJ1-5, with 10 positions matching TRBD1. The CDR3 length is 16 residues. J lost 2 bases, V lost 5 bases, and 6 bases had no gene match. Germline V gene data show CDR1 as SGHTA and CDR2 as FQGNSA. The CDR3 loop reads CASSLGTGVGNQPQHF. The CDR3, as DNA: TGTGCCAGCAGCCTAGGGACAGGGGTGGGCAATCAGCCCCAGCATTTT. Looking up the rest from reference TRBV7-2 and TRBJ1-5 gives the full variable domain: GAGVSQSPSNKVTEKGKDVELRCDPISGHTALYWYRQSLGQGLEFLIYFQGNSAPDKSGLPSDRFSAERTGGSVSTLTIQRTQQEDSAVYLCASSLGTGVGNQPQHFGDGTRLSIL.

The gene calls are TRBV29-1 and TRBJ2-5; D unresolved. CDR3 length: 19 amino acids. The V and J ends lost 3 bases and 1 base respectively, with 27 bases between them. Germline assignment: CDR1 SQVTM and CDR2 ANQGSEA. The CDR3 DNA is TGCAGCGTTGAGGTTGTAGGGAAGGTTTCCACCCGTGGCCAAGAGACCCAGTACTTC. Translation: CSVEVVGKVSTRGQETQYF.

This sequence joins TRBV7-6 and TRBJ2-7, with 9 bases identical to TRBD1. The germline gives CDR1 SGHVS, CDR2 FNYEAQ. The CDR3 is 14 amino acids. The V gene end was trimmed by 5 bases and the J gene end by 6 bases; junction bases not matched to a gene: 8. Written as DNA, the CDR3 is TGTGCCAGCAGCCCAGGGACAGGGTTGTCCGAGCAGTACTTC. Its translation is CASSPGTGLSEQYF. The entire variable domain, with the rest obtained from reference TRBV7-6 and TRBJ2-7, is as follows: GAGVSQSPRYKVTKRGQDVALRCDPISGHVSLYWYRQALGQGPEFLTYFNYEAQQDKSGLPNDRFSAERPEGSISTLTIQRTEQRDSAMYRCASSPGTGLSEQYFGPGTRLTVT.

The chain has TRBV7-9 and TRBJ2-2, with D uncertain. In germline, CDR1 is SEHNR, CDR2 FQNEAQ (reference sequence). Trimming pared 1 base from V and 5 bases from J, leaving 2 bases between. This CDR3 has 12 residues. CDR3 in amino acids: CASSLGTGELFF. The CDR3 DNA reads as TGTGCCAGCAGCTTAGGAACCGGGGAGCTGTTTTTT.

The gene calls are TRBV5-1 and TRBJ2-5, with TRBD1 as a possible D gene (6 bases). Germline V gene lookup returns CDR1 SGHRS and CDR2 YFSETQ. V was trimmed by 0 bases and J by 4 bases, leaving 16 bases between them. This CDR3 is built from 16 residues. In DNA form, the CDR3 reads TGCGCCAGCAGCTTGGAGACTACAGGGATCGGAGAGACCCAGTACTTC. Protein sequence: CASSLETTGIGETQYF.

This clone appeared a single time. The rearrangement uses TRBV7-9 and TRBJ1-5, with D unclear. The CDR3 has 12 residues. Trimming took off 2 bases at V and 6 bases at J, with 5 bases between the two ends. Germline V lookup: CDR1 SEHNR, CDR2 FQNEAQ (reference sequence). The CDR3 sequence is CASSLLRQPQHF. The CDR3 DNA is TGTGCCAGCAGCTTACTCCGTCAGCCCCAGCATTTT.

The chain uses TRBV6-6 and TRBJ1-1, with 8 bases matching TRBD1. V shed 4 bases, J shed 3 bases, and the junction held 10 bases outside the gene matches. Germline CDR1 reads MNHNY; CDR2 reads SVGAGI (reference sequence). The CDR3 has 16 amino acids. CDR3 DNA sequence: TGTGCCAGCAGTTCCGGGACAGGCCGTCGGGACACTGAAGCTTTCTTT. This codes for CASSSGTGRRDTEAFF.

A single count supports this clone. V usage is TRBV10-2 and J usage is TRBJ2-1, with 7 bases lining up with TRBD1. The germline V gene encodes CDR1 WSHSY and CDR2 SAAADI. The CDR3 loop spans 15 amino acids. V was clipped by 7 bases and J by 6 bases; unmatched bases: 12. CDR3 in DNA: TGCGCCAGCACTTGGCAGGGGGAATTTTCCAATGAGCAGTTCTTC. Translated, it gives CASTWQGEFSNEQFF.

The CDR3 loop reads CASSLDRGSHEQYF. The CDR3 coding sequence is TGTGCCAGCAGCTTAGACAGGGGAAGCCACGAGCAGTACTTC. This sequence joins TRBV11-2 and TRBJ2-7; TRBD1 might be the D (6 bases). The length of the CDR3 is 14 residues. The V end was cut by 0 bases, the J end by 5 bases, with 11 bases between. Germline CDR1 and CDR2: SGHAT and FQNNGV.

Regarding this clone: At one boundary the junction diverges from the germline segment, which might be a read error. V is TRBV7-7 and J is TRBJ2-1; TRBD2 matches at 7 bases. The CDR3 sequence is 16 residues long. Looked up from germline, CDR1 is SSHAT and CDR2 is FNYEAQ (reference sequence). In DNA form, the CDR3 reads TGTGCTAGCAGCTTAACTCCGGGAGGAGGAGGCAATGAGCAGTTCTTC. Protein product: CASSLTPGGGGNEQFF.

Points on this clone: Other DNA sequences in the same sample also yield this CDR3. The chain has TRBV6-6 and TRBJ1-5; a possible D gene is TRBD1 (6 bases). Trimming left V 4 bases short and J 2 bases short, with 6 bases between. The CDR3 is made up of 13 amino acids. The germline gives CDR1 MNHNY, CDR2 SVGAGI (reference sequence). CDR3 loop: CASSWTGNQPQHF. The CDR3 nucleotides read TGTGCCAGCAGTTGGACAGGCAATCAGCCCCAGCATTTT.

The CDR3 protein is CASSLEGQGSFGAFF. DNA for the CDR3: TGTGCCAGCAGCTTGGAGGGACAGGGGTCTTTTGGGGCTTTCTTT. The chain recombines TRBV5-4 with TRBJ1-1; 10 nucleotides line up with TRBD1. Germline trimming cut 0 bases from V and 11 bases from J; bases unmatched to any gene: 10. Germline V gene lookup returns CDR1 SGHNT and CDR2 YYREEE (reference sequence). The CDR3 is 15 amino acids.

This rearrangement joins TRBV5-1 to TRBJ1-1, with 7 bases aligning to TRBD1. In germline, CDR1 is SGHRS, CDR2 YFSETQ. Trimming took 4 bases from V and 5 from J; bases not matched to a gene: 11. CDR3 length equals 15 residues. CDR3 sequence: CASSKLQGRGTEAFF. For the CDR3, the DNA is TGCGCCAGCAGCAAGCTACAGGGGAGAGGAACTGAAGCTTTCTTT.

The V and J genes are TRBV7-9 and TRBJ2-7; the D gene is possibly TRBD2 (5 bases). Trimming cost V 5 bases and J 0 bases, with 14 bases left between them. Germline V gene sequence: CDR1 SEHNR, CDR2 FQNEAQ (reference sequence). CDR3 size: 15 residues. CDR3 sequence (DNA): TGTGCCAGCAGCCTTACACTAGATAGCTCCTACGAGCAGTACTTC. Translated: CASSLTLDSSYEQYF. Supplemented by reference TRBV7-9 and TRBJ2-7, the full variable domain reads DTGVSQNPRHKITKRGQNVTFRCDPISEHNRLYWYRQTLGQGPEFLTYFQNEAQLEKSRLLSDRFSAERPKGSFSTLEIQRTEQGDSAMYLCASSLTLDSSYEQYFGPGTRLTVT.

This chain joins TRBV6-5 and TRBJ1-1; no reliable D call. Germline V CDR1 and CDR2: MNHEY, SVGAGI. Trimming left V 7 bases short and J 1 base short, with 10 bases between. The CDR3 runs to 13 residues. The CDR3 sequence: CASNLSPNTEAFF. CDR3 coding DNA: TGTGCCAGCAACCTGTCCCCGAACACTGAAGCTTTCTTT.

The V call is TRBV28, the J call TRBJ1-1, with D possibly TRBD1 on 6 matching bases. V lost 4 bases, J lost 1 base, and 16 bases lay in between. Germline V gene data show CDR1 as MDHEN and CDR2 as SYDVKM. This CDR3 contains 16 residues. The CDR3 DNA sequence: TGTGCCAGCAGTTCAACGAGGCGGGACAAGAACACTGAAGCTTTCTTT. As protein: CASSSTRRDKNTEAFF.

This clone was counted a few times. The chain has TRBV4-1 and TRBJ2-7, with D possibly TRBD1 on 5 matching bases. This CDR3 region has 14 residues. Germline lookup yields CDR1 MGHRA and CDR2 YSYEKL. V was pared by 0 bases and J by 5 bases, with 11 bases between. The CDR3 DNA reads TGCGCCAGCAGCCAAGATTGGGGCAGGGACGAGCAGTACTTC. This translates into CASSQDWGRDEQYF.

The CDR3 is CASSLGTLETQYF. The CDR3 DNA reads as TGTGCCAGCAGCTTAGGGACCCTAGAGACCCAGTACTTC. The chain has TRBV11-3 and TRBJ2-5; the D is unclear. The V and J ends lost 1 base and 4 bases respectively, with 7 bases between them. CDR1 is SGHNT, CDR2 YENEEA, per germline. The CDR3 sequence is 13 residues long.